This T cell receptor (beta chain) was profiled in a study of response to subunit inactivated influenza vaccine. TCRdb re-derived calls from the RT-PCR reads in MiXCR, one entry per CDR3 protein. The data hold approximately 700,000 distinct CDR3 sequences, with approximately 14% observed a single time. Findings and caveats of the study: There was a suggestion from the authors that each seasonal influenza vaccination recruits few new T cells.

With 5 bases removed from V and 4 bases from J, the gap between germline ends came to 12 bases. The CDR3 contains 14 residues. The table lists this clonotype with many counts. Antigen specificity is unknown. This receptor was identified in a man aged 45-60 years who received an inactivated influenza vaccine. J is TRBJ2-1 and V is TRBV12-3 or TRBV12-4; the D gene is possibly TRBD2 (6 bases). The sample consisted of PBMCs from blood, taken 14 to 15 days before vaccination. As DNA, the CDR3 is TGTGCCAGCAGTAGAGTTAGCGGATACAATGAGCAGTTCTTC. This sequence encodes CASSRVSGYNEQFF.